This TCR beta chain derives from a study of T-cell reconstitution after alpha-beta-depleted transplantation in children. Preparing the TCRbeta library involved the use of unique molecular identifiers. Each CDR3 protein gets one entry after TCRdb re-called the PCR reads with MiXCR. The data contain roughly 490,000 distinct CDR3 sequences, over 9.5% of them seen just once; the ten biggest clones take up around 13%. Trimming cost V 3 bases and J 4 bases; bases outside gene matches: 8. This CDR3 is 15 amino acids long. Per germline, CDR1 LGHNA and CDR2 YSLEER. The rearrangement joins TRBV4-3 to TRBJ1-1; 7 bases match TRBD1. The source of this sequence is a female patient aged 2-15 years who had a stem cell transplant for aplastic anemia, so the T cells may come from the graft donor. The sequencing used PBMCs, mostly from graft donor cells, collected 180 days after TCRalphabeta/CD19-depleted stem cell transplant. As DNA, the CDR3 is TGCGCCAGCAGCCATTCCGTGCAGGGGGGCACTGAAGCTTTCTTT. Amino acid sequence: CASSHSVQGGTEAFF.